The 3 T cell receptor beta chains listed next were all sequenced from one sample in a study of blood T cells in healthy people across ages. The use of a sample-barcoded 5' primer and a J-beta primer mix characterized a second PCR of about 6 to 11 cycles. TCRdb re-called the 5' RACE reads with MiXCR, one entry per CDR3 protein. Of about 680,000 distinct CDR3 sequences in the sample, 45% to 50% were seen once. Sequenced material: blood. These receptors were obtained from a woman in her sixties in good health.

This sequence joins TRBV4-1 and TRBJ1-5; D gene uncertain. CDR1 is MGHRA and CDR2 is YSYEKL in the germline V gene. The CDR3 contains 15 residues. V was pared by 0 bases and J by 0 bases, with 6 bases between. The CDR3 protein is CASSQEADSNQPQHF. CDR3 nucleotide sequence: TGCGCCAGCAGCCAAGAAGCGGATAGCAATCAGCCCCAGCATTTT.

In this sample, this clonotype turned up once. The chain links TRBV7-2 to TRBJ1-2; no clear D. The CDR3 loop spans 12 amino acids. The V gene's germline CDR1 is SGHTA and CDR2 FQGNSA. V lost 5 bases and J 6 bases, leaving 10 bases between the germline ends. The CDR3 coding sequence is TGTGCCAGCAGCCGAAGGACGGATGGCTACACCTTC. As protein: CASSRRTDGYTF.

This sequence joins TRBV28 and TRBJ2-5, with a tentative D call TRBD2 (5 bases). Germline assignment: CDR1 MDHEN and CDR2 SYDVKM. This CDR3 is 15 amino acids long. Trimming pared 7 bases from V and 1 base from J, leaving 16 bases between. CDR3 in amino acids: CASKGSGSPQETQYF. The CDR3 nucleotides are TGTGCCAGCAAAGGGAGCGGCAGCCCCCAAGAGACCCAGTACTTC.